The text below deals with one TCR beta chain. Using immunoSEQ multiplex PCR, the repertoire was profiled, and TCRdb retains in-frame clones only, with some absent. The sample holds 92,000 or so clones; 89% are singletons and the top ten take more than 5%. The record originates from a study of T cell responses to AZD1222 COVID-19 vaccine. The CDR3 runs to 11 residues. The V gene lost 6 bases and the J gene lost 8 bases, with 13 bases spanning the gap. Germline values: CDR1 DFQATT, CDR2 SNEGSKA (reference sequence). This sequence was found in an adult who received the AZD1222 COVID-19 vaccine. V and J are TRBV20-1 and TRBJ1-2, with a weak D call TRBD1 (6 bases). The sequences come from peripheral blood, collected 28 days after the second AZD1222 dose. The CDR3 region is CSASTGKGYTF. The CDR3 region has the DNA TGCAGTGCCTCGACAGGCAAAGGCTACACCTTC.